This T cell receptor (beta chain) was profiled in a study of T cell repertoires in cytomegalovirus infection (dated by TCRdb to the late 2010s). Study-wide context: The HLA type of each donor mattered for the analysis, because public TCR beta signatures pointed to carriage of CMV infection along with the matching HLA type. The paper's findings and limits, for the study overall: In both this cohort and an independent cohort of 352 donors, the cumulative frequency of public TCR beta family members distinguished carriers of CMV infection plus the relevant HLA type. In the ex vivo response, HLA-C-restricted CMV-specific TCR beta clonotypes were dominant, and in two of eight donors the single most frequent clonotype came from this HLA-C-restricted group.

This clonotype was detected many times. Its antigen is still unknown. Nothing much larger sits one base from this clone, and base qualities are not available. Sequencing was carried out with an Illumina HiSeq 1500. TCRdb trimmed public reads at Q25 via fastp, called clones via MiXCR and kept in-frame beta chains. Every entry covers one CDR3 protein and lists the most common genes and DNA from its rows. Counted in this sample were 210,000 or so distinct CDR3 sequences; about 5.9% of them appeared once. The top ten clonotypes cover more than 5.5% of the sample. CDR1 and CDR2 are read off the germline V gene as KGHSH and LQKENI. The CDR3 holds 14 amino acids from the cysteine to the phenylalanine. Only CDR3 DNA is held: 42 bases, read in frame from base 1. The germline V end is reduced by 6 bases and the J end by 5 bases; junction bases left unmatched: 8.

The receptor was isolated from a human donor in good health (CMV status not recorded). Some clones in this sample may be carry-over from other donors' samples. Sequencing input: PBMCs. The sequence links TRBV18 to TRBJ1-1, with 8 bases aligning to TRBD1. The nucleotide sequence reads as follows: TGTGCCAGCTCGTTGGGACAGGTTGGGACTGAAGCTTTCTTT. This yields the protein CASSLGQVGTEAFF. Outside the CDR3, residues come from the reference TRBV18 and TRBJ1-1 proteins, so the full variable domain is: NAGVMQNPRHLVRRRGQEARLRCSPMKGHSHVYWYRQLPEEGLKFMVYLQKENIIDESGMPKERFSAEFPKEGPSILRIQQVVRGDSAAYFCASSLGQVGTEAFFGQGTRLTVV.